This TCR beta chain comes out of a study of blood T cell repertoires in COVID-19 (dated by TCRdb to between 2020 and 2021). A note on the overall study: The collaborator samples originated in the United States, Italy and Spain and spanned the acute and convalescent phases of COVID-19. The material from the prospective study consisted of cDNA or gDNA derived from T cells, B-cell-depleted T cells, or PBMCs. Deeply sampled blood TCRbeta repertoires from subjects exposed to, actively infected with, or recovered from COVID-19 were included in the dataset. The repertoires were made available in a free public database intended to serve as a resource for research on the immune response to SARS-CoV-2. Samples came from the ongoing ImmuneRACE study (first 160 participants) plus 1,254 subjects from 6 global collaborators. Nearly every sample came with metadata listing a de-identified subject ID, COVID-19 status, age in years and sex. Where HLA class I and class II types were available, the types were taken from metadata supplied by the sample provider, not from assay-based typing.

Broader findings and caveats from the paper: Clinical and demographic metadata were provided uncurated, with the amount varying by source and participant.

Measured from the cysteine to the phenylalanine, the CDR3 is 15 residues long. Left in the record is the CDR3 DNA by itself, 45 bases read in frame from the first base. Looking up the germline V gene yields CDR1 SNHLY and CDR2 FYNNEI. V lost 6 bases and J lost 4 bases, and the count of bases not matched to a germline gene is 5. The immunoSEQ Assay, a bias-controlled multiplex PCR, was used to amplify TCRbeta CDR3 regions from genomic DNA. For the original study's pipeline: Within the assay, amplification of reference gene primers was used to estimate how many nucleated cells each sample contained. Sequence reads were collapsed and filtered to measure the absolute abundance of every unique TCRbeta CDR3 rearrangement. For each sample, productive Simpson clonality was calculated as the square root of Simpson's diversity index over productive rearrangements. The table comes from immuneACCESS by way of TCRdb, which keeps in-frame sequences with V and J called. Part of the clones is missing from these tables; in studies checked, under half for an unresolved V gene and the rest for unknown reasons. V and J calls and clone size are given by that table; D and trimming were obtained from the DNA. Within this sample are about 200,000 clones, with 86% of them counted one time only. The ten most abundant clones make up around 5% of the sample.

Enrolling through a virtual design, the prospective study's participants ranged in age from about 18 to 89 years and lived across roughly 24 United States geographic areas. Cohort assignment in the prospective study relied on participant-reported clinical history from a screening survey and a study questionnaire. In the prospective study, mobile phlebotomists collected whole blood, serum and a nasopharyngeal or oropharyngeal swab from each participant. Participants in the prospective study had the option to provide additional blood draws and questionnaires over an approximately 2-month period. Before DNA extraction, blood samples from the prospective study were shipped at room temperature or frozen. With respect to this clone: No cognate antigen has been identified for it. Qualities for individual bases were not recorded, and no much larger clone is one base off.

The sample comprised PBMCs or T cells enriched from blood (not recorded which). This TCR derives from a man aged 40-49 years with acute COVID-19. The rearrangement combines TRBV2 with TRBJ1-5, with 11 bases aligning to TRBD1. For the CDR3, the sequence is CASRPGQGGNQPQHF. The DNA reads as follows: TGTGCCAGCAGACCGGGACAGGGGGGGAATCAGCCCCAGCATTTT. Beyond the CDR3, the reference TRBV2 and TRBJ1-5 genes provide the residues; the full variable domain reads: EPEVTQTPSHQVTQMGQEVILRCVPISNHLYFYWYRQILGQKVEFLVSFYNNEISEKSEIFDDQFSVERPDGSNFTLKIRSTKLEDSAMYFCASRPGQGGNQPQHFGDGTRLSIL.